The next 24 T cell receptor beta chains were all read from a single sample in a study of cytomegalovirus exposure and HLA in healthy donors. Produced via immunoSEQ multiplex PCR; TCRdb's table is partial and in-frame only. Of approximately 76,000 clones listed, approximately 93% are singletons. What was sequenced was PBMCs. Receptor source: a woman aged 18-30 years in good health and CMV-seropositive.

V usage is TRBV5-4 and J usage is TRBJ2-3; 8 bases line up with TRBD2. V trimming: 3 bases; J trimming: 1 base; junction bases outside the gene matches: 4. The CDR3 length is 15 residues. Germline CDR1 reads SGHNT; CDR2 reads YYREEE (reference sequence). CDR3 nucleotide sequence: TGTGCCAGCAGCTCGCGGGGGGCCGGCACAGATACGCAGTATTTT. The encoded protein is CASSSRGAGTDTQYF.

V usage is TRBV11-3 and J usage is TRBJ2-1, with D unresolved. The V end was cut by 3 bases, the J end by 6 bases, with 12 bases between. Germline CDR1 reads SGHNT; CDR2 reads YENEEA. This CDR3 has 14 residues. CDR3 coding DNA: TGTGCCAGCAGCTTCCAGTTCCCTTCCAATGAGCAGTTCTTC. As protein: CASSFQFPSNEQFF.

The V call is TRBV18, the J call TRBJ1-5; perhaps TRBD1 as D (5 bases). Germline assignment: CDR1 KGHSH and CDR2 LQKENI. The CDR3 has 14 residues. V was clipped by 1 base and J by 4 bases, with 8 bases between them. The CDR3 here is CASSPLAGNQPQHF. As DNA, the CDR3 is TGTGCCAGCTCACCACTGGCAGGGAATCAGCCCCAGCATTTT.

V is TRBV5-6 and J is TRBJ1-1; D perhaps matches TRBD1 (5 bases). Germline V CDR1 and CDR2: SGHDT, YYEEEE. The CDR3 loop spans 12 amino acids. Trimming pared 4 bases from V and 7 bases from J, leaving 11 bases between. The CDR3 bases are TGTGCCAGCAGCCTGACAGAAGTTGAAGCTTTCTTT. Translation: CASSLTEVEAFF.

This chain links TRBV9 with TRBJ2-3; no definite D call. Between the trimmed V and J ends, which lost 0 bases and 5 bases, there was a span of 4 bases. CDR3 length: 12 amino acids. Per germline, CDR1 SGDLS and CDR2 YYNGEE. The CDR3 loop is CASSVDLDTQYF. The CDR3 nucleotides read TGTGCCAGCAGCGTAGACTTAGATACGCAGTATTTT.

V is TRBV29-1 and J is TRBJ1-1; 7 nucleotides agree with TRBD1. Germline-derived CDR1 and CDR2 are SQVTM and ANQGSEA. The CDR3 contains 15 residues. V lost 2 bases, J lost 5 bases, and 11 bases stayed unmatched. The CDR3 reads CSVEYFGNRGTEAFF. The CDR3 region has the DNA TGCAGCGTTGAATATTTCGGGAACAGGGGAACTGAAGCTTTCTTT.

V is TRBV6-6 and J is TRBJ2-1, with D perhaps TRBD2 (5 bases). This CDR3 comprises 11 residues. Germline loops: CDR1 MNHNY, CDR2 SVGAGI (reference sequence). Trimming cost V 6 bases and J 9 bases, with 9 bases left between them. The CDR3 DNA reads as TGTGCCAGCAGCCCTCGGGGTGAGCAGTTCTTC. This codes for CASSPRGEQFF.

As DNA, the CDR3 is TGTGCCTGGAGTCGGAATGGAGGGAACACCGGGGAGCTGTTTTTT. Translating it yields CAWSRNGGNTGELFF. V usage is TRBV30 and J usage is TRBJ2-2; D perhaps matches TRBD2 (5 bases). Trimming removed 2 bases at V and 1 base at J, with 11 bases between. The germline V gene has CDR1 GTSNPN and CDR2 SVGIG (reference sequence). The CDR3 is made up of 15 amino acids.

V is TRBV2 and J is TRBJ1-2, with D possibly being TRBD1 (5 bases). This CDR3 has 14 amino acids. The germline CDR1 and CDR2 sequences are SNHLY and FYNNEI. Trimming removed 3 bases from V and 8 bases from J, with 16 bases in between. CDR3 loop: CASSDLVGGYGYTF. Here the CDR3 DNA reads TGTGCCAGCAGTGATTTGGTGGGGGGGTACGGCTACACCTTC.

The genes are TRBV6-4 and TRBJ2-7; D perhaps matches TRBD2 (7 bases). The V and J ends lost 8 bases and 8 bases respectively, with 22 bases between them. Germline V gene lookup returns CDR1 MRHNA and CDR2 SNTAGT. The CDR3 length is 14 residues. CDR3 in DNA: TGTGCCAGCCTGGGGGGGACACAGCCTCCTAAGCAGTACTTC. This translates into CASLGGTQPPKQYF.

This chain links TRBV28 with TRBJ2-1; 7 nucleotides agree with TRBD2. The CDR3 length is 14 residues. The germline gives CDR1 MDHEN, CDR2 SYDVKM. Germline trimming cut 5 bases from V and 4 bases from J; bases unmatched to any gene: 5. The CDR3 sequence: CASSLAVLYNEQFF. CDR3 DNA sequence: TGTGCCAGCAGTCTAGCGGTTTTGTACAATGAGCAGTTCTTC.

This clone was recorded once. The V call is TRBV19, the J call TRBJ1-2, with 11 positions matching TRBD1. Per germline, CDR1 LNHDA and CDR2 SQIVND (reference sequence). The CDR3 is 16 amino acids. With 5 bases clipped from V and 3 bases from J, the junction kept 8 bases outside the gene matches. The chain's CDR3 is CASSEPDRGQYYGYTF. CDR3 coding DNA: TGTGCCAGTAGTGAGCCGGACAGGGGGCAGTACTATGGCTACACCTTC.

The chain uses TRBV6-5 and TRBJ2-1, with TRBD2 as a possible D gene (7 bases). Per the germline V gene, CDR1 is MNHEY and CDR2 is SVGAGI. This CDR3 has 15 amino acids. V shed 8 bases and J shed 5 bases, with 19 bases lying between them. The CDR3 loop is CASSFWGGRNNEQFF. The CDR3, as DNA: TGTGCCAGCTCTTTCTGGGGGGGGCGGAACAATGAGCAGTTCTTC.

This rearrangement joins TRBV11-3 to TRBJ1-1; 8 bases match TRBD1. From germline, CDR1 is SGHNT and CDR2 YENEEA. The CDR3 is 13 amino acids. With V trimmed by 4 bases and J by 6 bases, 4 bases remained unmatched. CDR3 sequence (DNA): TGTGCCAGCAGCTCCCAGACAGGGGCTGAAGCTTTCTTT. It specifies CASSSQTGAEAFF.

The CDR3 loop is CASSEGLGRETQYF. The CDR3 DNA follows: TGTGCCAGCAGTGAAGGATTGGGGAGGGAGACCCAGTACTTC. The chain combines TRBV2 with TRBJ2-5; the D gene is possibly TRBD2 (6 bases). Germline-derived CDR1 and CDR2 are SNHLY and FYNNEI. V gave up 1 base and J gave up 5 bases, with 11 bases separating them. CDR3 length equals 14 residues.

V is TRBV9 and J is TRBJ2-3, with 8 bases identical to TRBD2. The CDR3 contains 15 residues. J gave up 5 bases and V 0 bases, and 5 bases lay outside the gene matches. CDR1 SGDLS and CDR2 YYNGEE come from the germline V gene. The CDR3 sequence: CASSVAGGRGDTQYF. Here the CDR3 DNA reads TGTGCCAGCAGCGTAGCGGGGGGGCGTGGAGATACGCAGTATTTT.

The chain joins TRBV4-3 to TRBJ2-7; D is possibly TRBD2 (6 bases). The CDR3 has 16 residues. Per the germline V gene, CDR1 is LGHNA and CDR2 is YSLEER. V was trimmed by 0 bases and J by 4 bases, leaving 16 bases between them. CDR3 DNA sequence: TGCGCCAGCAGCCAAGATCTTTCGGGGGAGGAATACGAGCAGTACTTC. Its translation: CASSQDLSGEEYEQYF.

The chain employs TRBV18 and TRBJ2-2; D is possibly TRBD2 (6 bases). The CDR3 length is 16 residues. In germline, CDR1 is KGHSH, CDR2 LQKENI. V lost 2 bases and J 4 bases, leaving 14 bases between the germline ends. CDR3 bases: TGTGCCAGCTCACCAATCTTAGCGGATCTCACCGGGGAGCTGTTTTTT. Protein sequence: CASSPILADLTGELFF.

In DNA, the CDR3 is TGTGCCAGCAGCTTTCCATTAGCGGGAGGGACAGATACGCAGTATTTT. As protein: CASSFPLAGGTDTQYF. The rearrangement links TRBV7-8 to TRBJ2-3; TRBD2 matches 11 bases. CDR1 is SGHVS and CDR2 is FQNEAQ in the germline V gene. There are 16 residues in the CDR3. Trimming took 3 bases from V and 3 from J; bases not matched to a gene: 5.

The rearrangement joins TRBV5-4 to TRBJ1-4; D might be TRBD1 (5 bases). V gave up 3 bases and J gave up 8 bases, with 14 bases separating them. The CDR3 length is 14 residues. The germline V gene encodes CDR1 SGHNT and CDR2 YYREEE (reference sequence). The CDR3 coding sequence is TGTGCCAGCAGCTCGCTCCAGGGCGGCGAAAAACTGTTTTTT. It yields the protein CASSSLQGGEKLFF. Supplemented by reference TRBV5-4 and TRBJ1-4, the full variable domain reads ETGVTQSPTHLIKTRGQQVTLRCSSQSGHNTVSWYQQALGQGPQFIFQYYREEENGRGNFPPRFSGLQFPNYSSELNVNALELDDSALYLCASSSLQGGEKLFFGSGTQLSVL.

The V and J genes are TRBV18 and TRBJ1-4, with D possibly matching TRBD1 (6 bases). Germline V gives CDR1 KGHSH, CDR2 LQKENI. This CDR3 has 14 residues. V was cut by 3 bases and J by 7 bases, with 12 bases left in between. CDR3 nucleotide sequence: TGTGCCAGCTCACCGAGGGGGAGCAGTGAAAAACTGTTTTTT. It is translated as CASSPRGSSEKLFF.

This clone was observed once. The chain carries TRBV11-1 and TRBJ2-5; 11 nucleotides line up with TRBD2. In germline, CDR1 is SGHAT, CDR2 FQDESV (reference sequence). CDR3 size: 18 residues. After removal of 4 bases from V and 5 bases from J, the junction contained 15 bases not matched to a gene. The CDR3 bases are TGTGCCAGCAGCTCAACCTCCCAACTAGCGGGAGTTGGGGAGACCCAGTACTTC. It is translated as CASSSTSQLAGVGETQYF.

This clone was found once. The chain combines TRBV5-1 with TRBJ2-2; 7 nucleotides agree with TRBD1. This CDR3 has 15 amino acids. The trim removed 2 bases at V and 4 bases at J, leaving 5 bases unmatched. Per the germline V gene, CDR1 is SGHRS and CDR2 is YFSETQ. The DNA for the CDR3 is TGCGCCAGCAGCTTAGACAGGGTATTCACCGGGGAGCTGTTTTTT. Its translation is CASSLDRVFTGELFF.

This chain uses TRBV5-6 with TRBJ2-1; TRBD2 might be the D (6 bases). This CDR3 contains 16 residues. The V gene lost 2 bases and the J gene lost 2 bases, with 14 bases spanning the gap. Germline V gene data show CDR1 as SGHDT and CDR2 as YYEEEE. CDR3 amino acids: CASSFDPGATYNEQFF. CDR3 sequence (DNA): TGTGCCAGCAGCTTTGACCCGGGAGCCACCTACAATGAGCAGTTCTTC.